These 13 T cell receptor beta chains originate from one sample sequenced in a study of shared clonotypes between healthy human individuals. Libraries were prepared by immunoSEQ multiplex PCR; TCRdb keeps only in-frame clonotypes and omits some of them. The sample contains more than 850,000 clones, 70% to 80% of which appear only once. The material sequenced was memory CD4+ T cells from PBMCs. Subset here: CD45RA-negative fraction. These receptors were obtained from a man aged 18 to 30 in good health. Some clones in this sample may be carry-over from other donors' samples.

The gene calls are TRBV6-1 and TRBJ1-2, with D unresolved. The CDR3 runs to 15 residues. The V gene's germline CDR1 is MNHNS and CDR2 SASEGT. Between the trimmed V and J ends, which lost 1 base and 8 bases, there was a span of 17 bases. DNA for the CDR3: TGTGCCAGCAGTGAAGGATCACTACAACTAGGGGGCTACACCTTC. Its translation is CASSEGSLQLGGYTF.

The V and J genes are TRBV5-1 and TRBJ1-5; the D gene is possibly TRBD1 (5 bases). The CDR3 has 15 amino acids. CDR1 is SGHRS and CDR2 is YFSETQ in the germline V gene. V dropped 4 bases and J dropped 0 bases, with 11 bases sitting between them. CDR3 sequence (DNA): TGCGCCAGCAGCCCCCGGGGGGATAGCAATCAGCCCCAGCATTTT. Translating gives CASSPRGDSNQPQHF. The full variable domain, completed using reference TRBV5-1 and TRBJ1-5, is KAGVTQTPRYLIKTRGQQVTLSCSPISGHRSVSWYQQTPGQGLQFLFEYFSETQRNKGNFPGRFSGRQFSNSRSEMNVSTLELGDSALYLCASSPRGDSNQPQHFGDGTRLSIL.

The chain combines TRBV7-3 with TRBJ2-1, with D perhaps matching TRBD1 or TRBD2 (5 bases each). The CDR3 is made up of 16 amino acids. In germline, CDR1 is SGHTA, CDR2 FQGTGA. Trimming shortened V by 1 base and J by 6 bases, and 16 bases separated the two germline ends. CDR3 protein: CASSLKAGGRTNEQFF. The CDR3 region has the DNA TGTGCCAGCAGCTTAAAAGCTGGGGGAAGGACCAATGAGCAGTTCTTC.

The chain carries TRBV2 and TRBJ2-1; TRBD1 matches at 8 bases. From germline, CDR1 is SNHLY and CDR2 FYNNEI. The CDR3 length is 13 residues. V was clipped by 6 bases and J by 8 bases; unmatched bases: 6. CDR3 in amino acids: CASRTDREHEQFF. The CDR3 DNA reads TGTGCCAGCAGGACGGACAGGGAGCATGAGCAGTTCTTC. The full variable domain, with the rest looked up from reference TRBV2 and TRBJ2-1, is EPEVTQTPSHQVTQMGQEVILRCVPISNHLYFYWYRQILGQKVEFLVSFYNNEISEKSEIFDDQFSVERPDGSNFTLKIRSTKLEDSAMYFCASRTDREHEQFFGPGTRLTVL.

The chain uses TRBV6-5 and TRBJ1-1; D gene ambiguous. The germline V gene has CDR1 MNHEY and CDR2 SVGAGI. The CDR3 is made up of 13 amino acids. The V end lost 6 bases, the J end lost 0 bases, and 8 bases lay between the germline ends. CDR3 region: CASRLRMNTEAFF. The DNA of the CDR3 is TGTGCCAGCAGACTCAGGATGAACACTGAAGCTTTCTTT.

This clone has a single count. The chain carries TRBV25-1 and TRBJ1-1; 8 nucleotides agree with TRBD1. The V gene end was trimmed by 6 bases and the J gene end by 1 base; junction bases not matched to a gene: 4. This CDR3 contains 14 residues. Looked up from germline, CDR1 is MGHDK and CDR2 is SYGVNS. Here the CDR3 DNA reads TGTGCCAGCAGCCCGACAGGGGAGAACACTGAAGCTTTCTTT. Encoded protein: CASSPTGENTEAFF.

The V gene is TRBV15, the J gene TRBJ2-2; 7 positions agree with TRBD1. The CDR3 is 16 amino acids. The V gene's germline CDR1 is LNHNV and CDR2 YYDKDF (reference sequence). J gave up 6 bases and V 1 base, and 8 bases lay outside the gene matches. CDR3 region: CATSRGRQGYSGELFF. In DNA, the CDR3 is TGTGCCACCAGCAGAGGCAGACAGGGCTACTCCGGGGAGCTGTTTTTT.

The chain carries TRBV7-3 and TRBJ2-2; 7 bases are a match to TRBD1. CDR3 size: 15 residues. CDR1 and CDR2 from the germline V gene are SGHTA and FQGTGA. Trimming at V came to 5 bases and at J to 7 bases, leaving 10 bases not matched to a gene. The CDR3 region is CASSVGQARIGELFF. The DNA for the CDR3 is TGTGCCAGCAGCGTAGGACAGGCTCGGATCGGGGAGCTGTTTTTT.

V usage is TRBV6-1 and J usage is TRBJ2-3; D perhaps matches TRBD1 (5 bases). CDR1 and CDR2 (germline): MNHNS, SASEGT. Trimming took off 4 bases at V and 6 bases at J, with 11 bases between the two ends. CDR3 size: 13 residues. Written as DNA, the CDR3 is TGTGCCAGCAGTGTCAGGGAATCGGATACGCAGTATTTT. Residues: CASSVRESDTQYF.

The rearrangement joins TRBV4-1 to TRBJ1-5; D unclear. Deletions cut 0 bases from V and 3 bases from J, with 6 bases between. The CDR3 sequence is 14 residues long. Germline CDR1 MGHRA, CDR2 YSYEKL. The CDR3 DNA reads as TGCGCCAGCAGCCAAGACCCTATCAATCAGCCCCAGCATTTT. Translating gives CASSQDPINQPQHF.

This chain joins TRBV28 and TRBJ2-1, with a weak D call TRBD2 (5 bases). The germline V and J ends were trimmed by 2 bases and 7 bases, with 18 bases remaining between them. This CDR3 comprises 16 residues. Per the germline V gene, CDR1 is MDHEN and CDR2 is SYDVKM. The DNA of the CDR3 is TGTGCCAGCAGTTTAGCGAGGGTAGCTAGTTATAATGAGCAGTTCTTC. This sequence encodes CASSLARVASYNEQFF.

Here the CDR3 reads CASSADAGGVYEQYV. The CDR3 region has the DNA TGTGCCAGCAGTGCAGACGCCGGGGGGGTGTACGAGCAGTACGTC. J is TRBJ2-7 and V is TRBV6-1, with TRBD2 matching over 8 bases. CDR3 length equals 15 residues. V shed 4 bases, J shed 4 bases, and the junction held 9 bases outside the gene matches. Germline values: CDR1 MNHNS, CDR2 SASEGT.

This clone was seen a single time. The chain couples TRBV2 to TRBJ2-2; D perhaps matches TRBD2 (6 bases). Trimming left V 4 bases short and J 4 bases short, with 13 bases between. Germline CDR1 is SNHLY and CDR2 is FYNNEI. This CDR3 has 15 residues. The CDR3 bases are TGTGCCAGCAGTGCCGGGAGTGGGGGCACCGGGGAGCTGTTTTTT. This translates into CASSAGSGGTGELFF.